This TCR beta chain was profiled in a study of molecular identifiers for immune sequencing clone quantification. As for the study in general: In replicates, RNA taken from about 19,000 or 110,000 naive CD8 cells was divided five ways, and four portions underwent sequencing.

General study results and limits: In CMV-specific effectors, clones above 20 copies held over 99% of molecules; naive, under 1%.

CDR3 size: 11 residues. The germline CDR1 and CDR2 sequences are DFQATT and SNEGSKA (reference sequence). Trimming removed 6 bases from V and 5 bases from J, with 8 bases in between. TCRdb re-called the PCR reads with MiXCR, one entry per CDR3 protein. The sample records under 350,000 distinct CDR3 sequences, roughly 24% being singletons. With RNA at 10%, 30% or 50%, naive CD8 libraries came from roughly 21,000 to 960,000 sorted cells. At least ten counts were recorded for this clonotype. The antigen remains undetermined. The receptor comes from a human donor in good health. Some libraries in this study had Jurkat cell RNA spiked in. The sequenced material came from naive CD8+ T cells from blood, with Jurkat cell RNA spiked in. Subset: FACS-sorted CD8+CD4-CCR7+CD45RA+ naive T cells. The chain is built from TRBV20-1 and TRBJ1-5, with D possibly TRBD1 on 5 matching bases. CDR3 in amino acids: CSAGVDQPQHF. The CDR3 nucleotides are TGCAGTGCGGGGGTGGATCAGCCCCAGCATTTT.